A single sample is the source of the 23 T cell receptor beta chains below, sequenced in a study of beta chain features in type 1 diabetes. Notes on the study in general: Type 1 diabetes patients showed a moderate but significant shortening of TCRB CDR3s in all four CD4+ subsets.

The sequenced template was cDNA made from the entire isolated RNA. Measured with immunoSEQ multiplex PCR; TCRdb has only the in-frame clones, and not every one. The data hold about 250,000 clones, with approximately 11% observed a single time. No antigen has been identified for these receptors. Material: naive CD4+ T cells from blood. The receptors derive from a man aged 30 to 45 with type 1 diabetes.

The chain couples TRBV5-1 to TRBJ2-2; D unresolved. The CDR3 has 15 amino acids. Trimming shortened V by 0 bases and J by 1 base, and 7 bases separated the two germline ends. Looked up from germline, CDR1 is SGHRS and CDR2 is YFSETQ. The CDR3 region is CASSLGSVNTGELFF. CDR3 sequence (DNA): TGCGCCAGCAGCTTGGGTTCGGTGAACACCGGGGAGCTGTTTTTT.

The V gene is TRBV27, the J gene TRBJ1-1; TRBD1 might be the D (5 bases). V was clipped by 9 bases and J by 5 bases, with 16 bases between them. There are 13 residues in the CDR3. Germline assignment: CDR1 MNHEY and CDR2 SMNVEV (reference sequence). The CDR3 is CASETRRGTEAFF. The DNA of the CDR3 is TGTGCCAGTGAAACTAGACGGGGGACTGAAGCTTTCTTT.

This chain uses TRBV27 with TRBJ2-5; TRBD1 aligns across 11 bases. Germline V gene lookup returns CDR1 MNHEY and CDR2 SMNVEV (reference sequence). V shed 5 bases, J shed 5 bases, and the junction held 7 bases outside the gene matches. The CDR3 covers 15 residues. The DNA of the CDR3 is TGTGCCAGCAGTGGGGACAGGGGGAGGTTCGAGACCCAGTACTTC. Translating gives CASSGDRGRFETQYF.

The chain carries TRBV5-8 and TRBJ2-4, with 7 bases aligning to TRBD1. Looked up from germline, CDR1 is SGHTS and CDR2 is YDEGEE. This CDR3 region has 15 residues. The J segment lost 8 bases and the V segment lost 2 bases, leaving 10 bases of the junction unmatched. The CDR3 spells CASSFGTGAVDIQYF. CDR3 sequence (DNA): TGTGCCAGCAGCTTCGGCACAGGGGCCGTGGACATTCAGTACTTC.

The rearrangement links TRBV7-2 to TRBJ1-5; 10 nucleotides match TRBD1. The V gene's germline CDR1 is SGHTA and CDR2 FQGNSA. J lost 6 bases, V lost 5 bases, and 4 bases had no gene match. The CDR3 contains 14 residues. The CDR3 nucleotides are TGTGCCAGCAGCAGGACAGGGGGTAGTCAGCCCCAGCATTTT. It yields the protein CASSRTGGSQPQHF.

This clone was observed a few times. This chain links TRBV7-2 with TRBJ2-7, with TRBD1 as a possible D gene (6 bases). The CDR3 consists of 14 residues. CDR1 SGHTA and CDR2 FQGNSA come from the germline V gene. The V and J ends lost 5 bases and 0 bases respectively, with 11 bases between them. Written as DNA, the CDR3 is TGTGCCAGCAGCCCCGGACAGAGCTCCTACGAGCAGTACTTC. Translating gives CASSPGQSSYEQYF.

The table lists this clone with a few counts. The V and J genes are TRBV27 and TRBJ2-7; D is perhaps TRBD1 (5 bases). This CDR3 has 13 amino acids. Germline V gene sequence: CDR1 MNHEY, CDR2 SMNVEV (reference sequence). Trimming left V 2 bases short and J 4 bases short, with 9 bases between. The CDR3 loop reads CASSLPGRYEQYF. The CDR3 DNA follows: TGTGCCAGCAGTTTACCAGGGCGGTACGAGCAGTACTTC.

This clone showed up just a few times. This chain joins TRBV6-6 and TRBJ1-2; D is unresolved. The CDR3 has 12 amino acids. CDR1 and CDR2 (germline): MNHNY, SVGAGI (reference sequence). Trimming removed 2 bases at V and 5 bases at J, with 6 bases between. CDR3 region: CASSYEAYGYTF. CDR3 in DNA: TGTGCCAGCAGTTACGAAGCTTATGGCTACACCTTC.

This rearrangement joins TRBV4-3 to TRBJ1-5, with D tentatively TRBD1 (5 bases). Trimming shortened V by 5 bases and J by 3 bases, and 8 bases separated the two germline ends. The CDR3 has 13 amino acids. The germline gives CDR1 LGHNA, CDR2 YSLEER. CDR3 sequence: CASSRQYNQPQHF. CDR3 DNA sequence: TGCGCCAGCAGCAGACAGTACAATCAGCCCCAGCATTTT.

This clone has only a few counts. As DNA, the CDR3 is TGTGCCAGCTCACCTAGGACAGGGGAATACGAGCAGTACTTC. Protein: CASSPRTGEYEQYF. This chain connects TRBV18 to TRBJ2-7, with 9 bases aligning to TRBD1. The V segment lost 3 bases and the J segment 4 bases; nucleotides outside the gene matches: 4. The CDR3 has 14 residues. Germline V gives CDR1 KGHSH, CDR2 LQKENI.

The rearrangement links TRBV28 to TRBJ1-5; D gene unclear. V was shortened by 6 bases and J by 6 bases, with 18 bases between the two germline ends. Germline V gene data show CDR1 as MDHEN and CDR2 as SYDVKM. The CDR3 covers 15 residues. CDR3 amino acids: CASSSGFSIGQPQHF. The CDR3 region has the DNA TGTGCCAGCAGCTCGGGGTTTTCAATTGGTCAGCCCCAGCATTTT. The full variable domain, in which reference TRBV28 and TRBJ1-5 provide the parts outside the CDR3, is DVKVTQSSRYLVKRTGEKVFLECVQDMDHENMFWYRQDPGLGLRLIYFSYDVKMKEKGDIPEGYSVSREKKERFSLILESASTNQTSMYLCASSSGFSIGQPQHFGDGTRLSIL.

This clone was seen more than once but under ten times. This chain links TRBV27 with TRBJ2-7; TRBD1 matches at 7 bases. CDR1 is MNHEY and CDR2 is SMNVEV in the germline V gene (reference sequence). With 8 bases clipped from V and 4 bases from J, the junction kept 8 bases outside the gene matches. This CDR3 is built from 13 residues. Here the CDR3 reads CASGRQGSYEQYF. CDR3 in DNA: TGTGCCAGCGGAAGACAGGGAAGTTACGAGCAGTACTTC.

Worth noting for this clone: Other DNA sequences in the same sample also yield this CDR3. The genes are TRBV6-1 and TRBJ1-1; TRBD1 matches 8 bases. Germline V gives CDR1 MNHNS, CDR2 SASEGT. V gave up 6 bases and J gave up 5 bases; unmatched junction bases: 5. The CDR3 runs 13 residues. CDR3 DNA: TGTGCCAGCAGGACTACAGGGGGGACTGAAGCTTTCTTT. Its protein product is CASRTTGGTEAFF.

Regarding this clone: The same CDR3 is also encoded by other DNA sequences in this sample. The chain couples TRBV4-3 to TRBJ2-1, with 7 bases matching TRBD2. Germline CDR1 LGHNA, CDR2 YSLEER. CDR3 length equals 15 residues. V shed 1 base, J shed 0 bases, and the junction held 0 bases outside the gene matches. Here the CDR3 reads CASSQGGGSYNEQFF. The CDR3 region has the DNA TGCGCCAGCAGCCAAGGGGGGGGCTCCTACAATGAGCAGTTCTTC.

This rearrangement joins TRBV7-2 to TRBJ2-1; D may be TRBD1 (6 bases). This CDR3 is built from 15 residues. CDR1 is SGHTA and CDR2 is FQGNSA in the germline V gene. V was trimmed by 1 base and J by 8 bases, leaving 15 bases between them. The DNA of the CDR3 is TGTGCCAGCAGCTTAGACAGGGAAGTTGGCTATGAGCAGTTCTTC. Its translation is CASSLDREVGYEQFF.

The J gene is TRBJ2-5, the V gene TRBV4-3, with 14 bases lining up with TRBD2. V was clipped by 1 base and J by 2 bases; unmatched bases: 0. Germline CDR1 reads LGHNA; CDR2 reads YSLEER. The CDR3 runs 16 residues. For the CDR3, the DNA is TGCGCCAGCAGCCAAGGACTAGCGGGGGGGCAAGAGACCCAGTACTTC. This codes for CASSQGLAGGQETQYF.

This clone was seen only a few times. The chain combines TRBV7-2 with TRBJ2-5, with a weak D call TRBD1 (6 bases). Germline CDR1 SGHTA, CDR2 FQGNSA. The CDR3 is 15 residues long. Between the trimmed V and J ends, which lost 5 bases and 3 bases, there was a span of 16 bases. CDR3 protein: CASSPQQGFEETQYF. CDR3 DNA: TGTGCCAGCAGCCCCCAGCAGGGGTTTGAAGAGACCCAGTACTTC.

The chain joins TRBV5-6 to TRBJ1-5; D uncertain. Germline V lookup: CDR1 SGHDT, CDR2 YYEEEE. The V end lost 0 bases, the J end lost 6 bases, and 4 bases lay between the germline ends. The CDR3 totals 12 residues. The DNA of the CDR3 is TGTGCCAGCAGCTTGGGGGCTCAGCCCCAGCATTTT. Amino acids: CASSLGAQPQHF.

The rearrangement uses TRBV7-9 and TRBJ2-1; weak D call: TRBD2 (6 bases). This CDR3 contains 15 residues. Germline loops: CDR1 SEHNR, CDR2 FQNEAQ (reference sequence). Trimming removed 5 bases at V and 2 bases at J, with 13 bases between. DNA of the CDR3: TGTGCCAGCAGCCTTCCGGGACTTCCCTACAATGAGCAGTTCTTC. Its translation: CASSLPGLPYNEQFF.

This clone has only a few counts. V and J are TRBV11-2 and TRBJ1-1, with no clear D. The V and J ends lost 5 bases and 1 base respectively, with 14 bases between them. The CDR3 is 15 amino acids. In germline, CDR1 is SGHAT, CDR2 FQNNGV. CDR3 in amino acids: CASSPSRGRNTEAFF. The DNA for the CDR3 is TGTGCCAGCAGCCCATCCCGGGGTCGGAACACTGAAGCTTTCTTT.

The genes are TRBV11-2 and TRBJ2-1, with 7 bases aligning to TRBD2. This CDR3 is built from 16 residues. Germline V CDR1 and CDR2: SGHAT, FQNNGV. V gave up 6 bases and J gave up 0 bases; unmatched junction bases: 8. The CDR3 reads CASSPGLSSSYNEQFF. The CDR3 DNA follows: TGTGCCAGCAGTCCGGGACTAAGTAGCTCCTACAATGAGCAGTTCTTC.

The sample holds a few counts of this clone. The CDR3 spells CASRLGQGQETQYF. The CDR3 region has the DNA TGCGCCAGTCGCTTAGGGCAGGGACAAGAGACCCAGTACTTC. V is TRBV5-1 and J is TRBJ2-5; a weak D match, TRBD1 (5 bases). The CDR3 contains 14 residues. V lost 8 bases to trimming and J lost 2 bases, with 16 bases between them. Germline values: CDR1 SGHRS, CDR2 YFSETQ.

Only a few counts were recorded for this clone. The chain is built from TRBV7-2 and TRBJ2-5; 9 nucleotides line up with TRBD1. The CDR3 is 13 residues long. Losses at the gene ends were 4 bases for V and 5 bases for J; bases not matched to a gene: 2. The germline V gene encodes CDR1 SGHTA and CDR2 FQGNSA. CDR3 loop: CASSSTGGETQYF. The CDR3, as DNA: TGTGCCAGCAGCTCGACAGGGGGGGAGACCCAGTACTTC.